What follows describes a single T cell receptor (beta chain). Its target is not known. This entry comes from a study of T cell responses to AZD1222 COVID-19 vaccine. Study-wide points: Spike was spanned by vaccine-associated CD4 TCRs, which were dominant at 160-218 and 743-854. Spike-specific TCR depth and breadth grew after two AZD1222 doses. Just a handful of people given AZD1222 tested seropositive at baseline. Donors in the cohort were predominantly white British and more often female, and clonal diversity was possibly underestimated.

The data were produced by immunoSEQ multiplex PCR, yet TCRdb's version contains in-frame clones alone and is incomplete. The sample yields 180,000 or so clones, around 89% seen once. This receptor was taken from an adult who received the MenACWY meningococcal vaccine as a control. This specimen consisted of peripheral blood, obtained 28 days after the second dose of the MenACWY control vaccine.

The CDR3 here is CASTLSGSRPDTQYF. The CDR3 bases are TGCGCCAGCACACTAAGCGGGAGTAGGCCAGATACGCAGTATTTT. The chain employs TRBV4-3 and TRBJ2-3, with 8 bases fitting TRBD2. The length of the CDR3 is 15 residues. J gave up 4 bases and V 7 bases, and 10 bases lay outside the gene matches. CDR1 is LGHNA, CDR2 YSLEER, per germline.